This entry lists 20 T cell receptor beta chains sequenced from one sample in a study of OX40 agonist ivuxolimab in advanced cancers. TCRdb keeps only in-frame clones here, not all; method: immunoSEQ multiplex PCR. Among 60,000 to 90,000 clones listed, under 95% were seen once. The sample consisted of CD4+ or CD8+ T cells sorted from blood, taken in a trial of the OX40 agonist ivuxolimab. Every receptor here comes from an adult with an advanced solid tumor such as melanoma, head and neck, liver or kidney cancer.

On this clone itself: Within the sample, other DNA sequences also encode this same CDR3. The chain carries TRBV7-9 and TRBJ1-5, with D possibly matching TRBD1 (6 bases). CDR1 and CDR2 from the germline V gene are SEHNR and FQNEAQ (reference sequence). The V gene lost 5 bases and the J gene lost 0 bases, with 8 bases spanning the gap. The CDR3 is made up of 14 amino acids. The CDR3 nucleotides are TGTGCCAGCAGCACAGGGAATAGCAATCAGCCCCAGCATTTT. Protein sequence: CASSTGNSNQPQHF.

The genes are TRBV6-1 and TRBJ2-4; 11 bases line up with TRBD2. The CDR3 totals 16 residues. Germline trimming cut 6 bases from V and 7 bases from J; bases unmatched to any gene: 11. Germline-derived CDR1 and CDR2 are MNHNS and SASEGT. CDR3 nucleotides: TGTGCCAGCAGAGAAACCGGGACTAGCGGAGTCAACATTCAGTACTTC. Encoded protein: CASRETGTSGVNIQYF.

J is TRBJ2-2 and V is TRBV21-1; no check of the table's D call, TRBD2, against the DNA was made. TRBV21-1 is a known pseudogene. The length of the CDR3 is 15 residues. The DNA for the CDR3 is TGTGCCAGCAGCAAAGTCGGGAGATCGACCGGGGAGCTGTTTTTT. Protein product: CASSKVGRSTGELFF.

This chain links TRBV18 with TRBJ2-1; 11 bases agree with TRBD1. The CDR3 extends over 16 amino acids. V lost 3 bases and J lost 6; bases outside the gene matches: 7. CDR1 and CDR2 (germline): KGHSH, LQKENI. This chain's CDR3 is CASSPNDGTGGNEQFF. The CDR3 bases are TGTGCCAGCTCACCTAACGACGGGACAGGGGGCAATGAGCAGTTCTTC.

The rearrangement links TRBV5-1 to TRBJ2-3, with 14 positions matching TRBD2. Germline V CDR1 and CDR2: SGHRS, YFSETQ. This CDR3 contains 16 residues. Trimming cost V 0 bases and J 5 bases; bases outside gene matches: 2. This chain's CDR3 is CASSLETSGGVDTQYF. CDR3 coding DNA: TGCGCCAGCAGCTTGGAGACTAGCGGGGGGGTAGATACGCAGTATTTT. The full variable domain, with the rest looked up from reference TRBV5-1 and TRBJ2-3, is KAGVTQTPRYLIKTRGQQVTLSCSPISGHRSVSWYQQTPGQGLQFLFEYFSETQRNKGNFPGRFSGRQFSNSRSEMNVSTLELGDSALYLCASSLETSGGVDTQYFGPGTRLTVL.

The J gene is TRBJ2-3, the V gene TRBV6-5, with D perhaps matching TRBD1 (6 bases). Germline assignment: CDR1 MNHEY and CDR2 SVGAGI. Trimming took 0 bases from V and 4 from J, leaving 14 bases between them. This CDR3 contains 16 residues. CDR3 nucleotides: TGTGCCAGCAGTTACTCGAAGTGGGGGCCGCCAGATACGCAGTATTTT. Translation: CASSYSKWGPPDTQYF.

This clone was counted once. The V call is TRBV9, the J call TRBJ2-5, with no clear D. This CDR3 spans 14 amino acids. Germline values: CDR1 SGDLS, CDR2 YYNGEE. Deletions cut 4 bases from V and 4 bases from J, with 14 bases between. CDR3 amino acids: CASSILGEGETQYF. The CDR3 bases are TGTGCCAGCAGCATTCTTGGGGAAGGAGAGACCCAGTACTTC.

The chain uses TRBV6-1 and TRBJ1-2; D is uncertain. Germline-derived CDR1 and CDR2 are MNHNS and SASEGT. This CDR3 is 14 amino acids long. The germline V and J ends were trimmed by 6 bases and 8 bases, with 19 bases remaining between them. Here the CDR3 DNA reads TGTGCCAGCAGCGCTTCCTCTAACTTGAGCGGCTACACCTTC. This translates into CASSASSNLSGYTF.

This clone has just one count. CDR3 DNA sequence: TGTGCCAGCAGCCATGGGGACCCATCGGCCTACGAGCAGTACTTC. It translates to CASSHGDPSAYEQYF. V gene TRBV7-3 combines with J gene TRBJ2-7; D may correspond to TRBD1 or TRBD2 (5 bases each). Germline V gene lookup returns CDR1 SGHTA and CDR2 FQGTGA. Trimming removed 5 bases at V and 2 bases at J, with 16 bases between. This CDR3 contains 15 residues. Full variable domain (remainder filled in from reference TRBV7-3 and TRBJ2-7): GAGVSQTPSNKVTEKGKYVELRCDPISGHTALYWYRQSLGQGPEFLIYFQGTGAADDSGLPNDRFFAVRPEGSVSTLKIQRTERGDSAVYLCASSHGDPSAYEQYFGPGTRLTVT.

The chain carries TRBV19 and TRBJ2-6; tentatively, D is TRBD1 (6 bases). The CDR3 runs to 15 residues. From germline, CDR1 is LNHDA and CDR2 SQIVND (reference sequence). V lost 8 bases and J 8 bases, leaving 19 bases between the germline ends. The CDR3 reads CASSNTGTGTNVLTF. CDR3 DNA sequence: TGTGCCAGTTCAAACACAGGGACCGGGACCAACGTCCTGACTTTC.

The J gene is TRBJ2-3, the V gene TRBV25-1, with D uncertain. The V and J ends lost 6 bases and 0 bases respectively, with 4 bases between them. The CDR3 contains 12 residues. Germline values: CDR1 MGHDK, CDR2 SYGVNS. CDR3 sequence: CASRYSTDTQYF. In DNA form, the CDR3 reads TGTGCCAGCAGATACAGCACAGATACGCAGTATTTT.

The rearrangement uses TRBV5-1 and TRBJ1-5; 11 positions agree with TRBD1. Germline loops: CDR1 SGHRS, CDR2 YFSETQ. The CDR3 contains 15 residues. The trim removed 4 bases at V and 7 bases at J, leaving 7 bases unmatched. The CDR3 loop is CASSREGTGGQPQHF. For the CDR3, the DNA is TGCGCCAGCAGCCGGGAGGGGACAGGGGGGCAGCCCCAGCATTTT.

The genes are TRBV28 and TRBJ1-5, with 7 bases that match TRBD1. The CDR3 runs 17 residues. Germline lookup yields CDR1 MDHEN and CDR2 SYDVKM. Trimming at V came to 4 bases and at J to 7 bases, leaving 16 bases not matched to a gene. CDR3 nucleotides: TGTGCCAGCAGTTCCCCCCGACAGGGTAAAATGGTACAGCCCCAGCATTTT. Its translation is CASSSPRQGKMVQPQHF.

The genes are TRBV6-6 and TRBJ1-1; the match to TRBD1 covers 7 bases. The ends lost 10 bases at V and 1 base at J; junction bases unmatched: 6. The CDR3 contains 13 residues. The germline V gene has CDR1 MNHNY and CDR2 SVGAGI (reference sequence). The CDR3 protein is CATRQGPNTEAFF. The CDR3 region has the DNA TGTGCCACGCGACAGGGCCCGAACACTGAAGCTTTCTTT.

A single count supports this clone. The chain combines TRBV7-2 with TRBJ2-7; 8 bases match TRBD1. The CDR3 is 14 amino acids. The trim removed 2 bases at V and 2 bases at J, leaving 2 bases unmatched. The germline gives CDR1 SGHTA, CDR2 FQGNSA. This CDR3 reads CASSLIRGPYEQYF. For the CDR3, the DNA is TGTGCCAGCAGCTTAATCAGGGGGCCCTACGAGCAGTACTTC.

The chain recombines TRBV7-2 with TRBJ2-7; tentative D call: TRBD1 (7 bases). This CDR3 has 15 residues. CDR1 and CDR2 from the germline V gene are SGHTA and FQGNSA. The ends were cut back, 5 bases at V and 3 bases at J, with 17 bases in the middle. The CDR3: CASSIRTGGDYEQYF. The CDR3, as DNA: TGTGCCAGCAGCATCCGGACAGGAGGGGACTACGAGCAGTACTTC.

This chain joins TRBV7-9 and TRBJ1-3; D may be TRBD1 (5 bases). This CDR3 spans 16 amino acids. Germline loops: CDR1 SEHNR, CDR2 FQNEAQ (reference sequence). Trimming removed 2 bases at V and 0 bases at J, with 11 bases between. The CDR3 DNA is TGTGCCAGCAGCTTAACGGGACTTAACTCTGGAAACACCATATATTTT. Its protein is CASSLTGLNSGNTIYF.

CDR3 sequence: CASSLRGSGGETQYF. CDR3 coding DNA: TGTGCCAGCAGCCTCCGGGGGAGCGGGGGTGAGACCCAGTACTTC. The chain combines TRBV2 with TRBJ2-5; 8 nucleotides line up with TRBD2. The junction had 11 bases not matched to a gene; V was cut back by 6 bases and J by 5 bases. The CDR3 spans 15 residues. Germline V gene data show CDR1 as SNHLY and CDR2 as FYNNEI. The entire variable domain, with the rest obtained from reference TRBV2 and TRBJ2-5, is as follows: EPEVTQTPSHQVTQMGQEVILRCVPISNHLYFYWYRQILGQKVEFLVSFYNNEISEKSEIFDDQFSVERPDGSNFTLKIRSTKLEDSAMYFCASSLRGSGGETQYFGPGTRLLVL.

This chain connects TRBV19 to TRBJ2-1; 14 bases align to TRBD2. The V and J ends lost 6 bases and 2 bases, in that order; junction bases with no gene match: 3. This CDR3 comprises 16 residues. Per the germline V gene, CDR1 is LNHDA and CDR2 is SQIVND (reference sequence). CDR3 in DNA: TGTGCCAGTAGGGGACTAGCGGGGGAAACCTACAATGAGCAGTTCTTC. This gives the protein CASRGLAGETYNEQFF.

The chain carries TRBV7-2 and TRBJ2-3; D remains ambiguous. The germline V gene encodes CDR1 SGHTA and CDR2 FQGNSA. Deletions cut 2 bases from V and 2 bases from J, with 5 bases between. The CDR3 length is 13 residues. Here the CDR3 reads CASSLILTDTQYF. The CDR3 DNA reads as TGTGCCAGCAGCTTAATCCTCACAGATACGCAGTATTTT.